Shown below are 10 T cell receptor beta chains from a single sample sequenced in a study of Graves' ophthalmopathy and Graves' hyperthyroidism. Amplified material comprised TCR beta CDR3 regions derived from RNA transcripts. Second-round multiplex PCR came after first-round RT-PCR with HTBI primers. TCRdb called the multiplex PCR reads again in MiXCR, with one record for every CDR3 protein. The sample contains around 1,000,000 distinct CDR3 sequences, 36% of which appear only once. What was sequenced was peripheral blood or thyroid tissue (not recorded which). The receptors were gathered from an adult man with Graves' hyperthyroidism.

The V and J genes are TRBV29-1 and TRBJ1-1, with 7 bases fitting TRBD1. The CDR3 is 12 amino acids. The germline CDR1 and CDR2 sequences are SQVTM and ANQGSEA. V shed 8 bases and J 5 bases; nucleotides not matched to a gene: 8. The CDR3 protein is CSQGDSGTEAFF. The CDR3 bases are TGCAGCCAAGGGGACAGTGGGACTGAAGCTTTCTTT.

The rearrangement links TRBV7-9 to TRBJ2-2; tentative D call: TRBD2 (5 bases). The length of the CDR3 is 17 residues. Germline-derived CDR1 and CDR2 are SEHNR and FQNEAQ (reference sequence). Trimming removed 5 bases from V and 3 bases from J, with 19 bases in between. DNA of the CDR3: TGTGCCAGCAGCACCCAGGCATTTGGAGGCTACACCGGGGAGCTGTTTTTT. This codes for CASSTQAFGGYTGELFF.

The chain joins TRBV20-1 to TRBJ1-2; a possible D gene is TRBD1 (5 bases). The CDR3 is made up of 12 amino acids. Germline V gives CDR1 DFQATT, CDR2 SNEGSKA (reference sequence). Deletions cut 5 bases from V and 5 bases from J, with 12 bases between. The CDR3 bases are TGCAGTGCTTCTACAGGCGCATATGGCTACACCTTC. It translates to CSASTGAYGYTF.

This clonotype was observed many times. J is TRBJ1-1 and V is TRBV29-1; D ambiguous. The length of the CDR3 is 11 residues. The ends were cut back, 5 bases at V and 4 bases at J, with 8 bases in the middle. Germline V gene sequence: CDR1 SQVTM, CDR2 ANQGSEA. The CDR3 here is CSVPKGTEAFF. CDR3 nucleotides: TGCAGCGTTCCTAAGGGCACTGAAGCTTTCTTT.

This chain uses TRBV10-3 with TRBJ1-6, with 9 bases matching TRBD1. V lost 3 bases to trimming and J lost 10 bases; unmatched junction nucleotides: 10. The CDR3 is 16 amino acids. Germline CDR1 and CDR2: ENHRY and SYGVKD. Here the CDR3 DNA reads TGTGCCATCAGTGAAAAGCCCGGGACAGGGAGGTCACCCCTCCACTTT. Amino acids: CAISEKPGTGRSPLHF.

The V and J genes are TRBV9 and TRBJ2-7; 16 bases are shared with TRBD2. The CDR3 spans 17 residues. Trimming at V came to 5 bases and at J to 7 bases, leaving 12 bases not matched to a gene. Per the germline V gene, CDR1 is SGDLS and CDR2 is YYNGEE. The CDR3 DNA follows: TGTGCCAGCAGTTTTATAGGGACTAGCGGGAGGGCGAAGGAGCAGTACTTC. Encoded protein: CASSFIGTSGRAKEQYF.

This clonotype was observed a single time. With a much larger clone just one base away, this may be a read error. CDR3 sequence reads: CASSLGTRNCGYTF. As DNA, the CDR3 is TGTGCCAGTAGTCTCGGGACGCGAAACTGTGGCTACACCTTC. The V call is TRBV19, the J call TRBJ1-2; possible D gene TRBD1, 5 bases. The CDR3 loop spans 14 amino acids. CDR1 is LNHDA and CDR2 is SQIVND in the germline V gene (reference sequence).

This clonotype has a count of ten or more. V and J are TRBV20-1 and TRBJ2-5, with D possibly being TRBD1 (6 bases). Deletions cut 8 bases from V and 5 bases from J, with 18 bases between. In germline, CDR1 is DFQATT, CDR2 SNEGSKA (reference sequence). CDR3 length: 13 residues. The CDR3 reads CSPVWGPGETQYF. For the CDR3, the DNA is TGCAGTCCCGTCTGGGGGCCGGGGGAGACCCAGTACTTC.

This clonotype was detected many times. The CDR3 bases are TGTGCCAGCAGCCAAGGGGTGTGGAGGTTACAAGAGACCCAGTACTTC. Translated, it gives CASSQGVWRLQETQYF. The gene calls are TRBV14 and TRBJ2-5; D is possibly TRBD2 (5 bases). Deletions cut 1 base from V and 2 bases from J, with 14 bases between. The CDR3 contains 16 residues. The V gene's germline CDR1 is SGHDN and CDR2 FVKESK.

This chain joins TRBV6-1 and TRBJ2-7; perhaps D is TRBD1 or TRBD2 (5 bases each). The germline gives CDR1 MNHNS, CDR2 SASEGT. Trimming took off 5 bases at V and 6 bases at J, with 17 bases between the two ends. This CDR3 is 14 amino acids long. The CDR3 protein is CASSPGTALREQYF. The CDR3 region has the DNA TGTGCCAGCAGTCCGGGGACGGCTTTGCGCGAGCAGTACTTC.